The T cell receptor (beta chain) under discussion was sequenced for a study of cytomegalovirus exposure and HLA in healthy donors. PCR used 60 Vbeta primers and 13 Jbeta primers. TCRdb keeps only in-frame clones here, not all; method: immunoSEQ multiplex PCR. This sample has about 260,000 clones, with around four fifths found just once. The CDR3 is made up of 14 amino acids. J lost 7 bases, V lost 4 bases, and 4 bases had no gene match. Germline loops: CDR1 MGHDK, CDR2 SYGVNS. This clonotype was sampled from a woman aged 40 to 55 in good health and CMV-seropositive. V usage is TRBV25-1 and J usage is TRBJ2-1; 10 nucleotides agree with TRBD2. The sequenced material came from PBMCs. CDR3 coding DNA: TGTGCCAGCAGTGCTAGCGGGAGTAGAAATGAGCAGTTCTTC. This translates into CASSASGSRNEQFF.